The following is a T cell receptor (beta chain) sequence with its context. No antigen is known for it. Base quality data are lacking; no much larger clone is found one base away. Taken from cysteine to phenylalanine, the CDR3 has 16 residues. Just the 48-base CDR3 DNA is kept, in frame starting at base 1. The trim is 5 bases for V and 0 bases for J, with a gap of 14 bases between the germline ends. The germline V gene (reference sequence) provides CDR1 MNHNY and CDR2 SVGAGI. The sample originates from a study of cytomegalovirus exposure and HLA in healthy donors (dated by TCRdb to the late 2010s). For context, the study as a whole: In an earlier analysis of 587 of the donors, less than 350 Gb of sequence data and some 100 million unique TCR beta sequences from about 190 million T cells were reported. The number of typed donors differed by locus: roughly 629-630 for A, B, C, DRB1 and DQB1; some 540 for DQA1; 606 for DPA1; and about 450 for DPB1. Along with the approximately 650-subject first cohort, a separate validation cohort of 120 different subjects was used. An earlier analysis of more than 450 of the donors used high-throughput TCR beta sequencing to judge whether each TCR beta V gene segment behaved as functional or pseudogenic. An early release that covered some 640 HLA-typed donors contained about 300 gigabases of sequencing data and 70 million to 100 million unique TCR sequences. The later analysis used no new phenotypic data to find candidate immune exposures, relying instead on TCR beta sequences and their occurrence across donors. Roughly 5 DR-DQ haplotypes were handled as single units for association and clustering because linkage in the cohort was strong. Donor age, sex, ethnicity and CMV serostatus were collected together with the repertoire data. Every repertoire in the discovery cohort had been generated on one and the same sequencing platform. Using immunosequencing, the study profiled T cell repertoires from around 670 subjects and related those repertoires to cytomegalovirus serostatus. A later genetic analysis used genome-wide SNP genotypes for about three fifths of the roughly 700 donors, treating that subset as a discovery cohort. To predict cytomegalovirus infection status, the study combined high-throughput TCR immunosequencing, statistical association of individual TCRs with disease status, and machine learning. HLA typing included class I and class II loci at four-digit resolution. The aim of the study was to test whether cataloging public T cell receptors could identify signatures of past pathogen exposure. A later analysis re-examined previously published TCR beta repertoires from hundreds of donors and added high-resolution HLA genotyping to investigate patterns of TCR occurrence. Across approximately 400 genotyped donors of the cohort, an average of about 240,000 unique TCR beta nucleotide sequences per donor were sequenced, and roughly a sixth of those sequences were non-productive. The genetic ancestry cluster associated with self-reported Caucasian donors included 81% of the roughly 390 genotyped donors. Paper-wide results and their limitations: According to a later genetic analysis, donors in an Asian-associated ancestry cluster had fewer N-insertions in productive TCRs than the approximately 630-donor mean. When HLA alleles, especially DR and DQ, strongly co-occurred, attributing TCR associations to individual alleles was difficult. Because counts were too low, roughly 16 rarely observed V segments, including chromosome 9 orphons, were left out of the earlier analysis of 500 to 650 of the donors. A later analysis reported that several top co-occurrence clusters appeared linked to parvovirus B19, influenza, CMV and Epstein-Barr virus. Broadly in line with IMGT annotations, most TCR beta V segments showed up in productive rearrangements about 87% or about 30% of the time in an earlier analysis of approximately 640 of the donors. A later genetic analysis associated a missense DCLRE1C variant with V-gene and J-gene trimming of TCR beta chains, and an independent cohort replicated the association. A later analysis found that HLA-associated TCR beta chains were more clonally expanded and had lower generation probabilities than equally common non-associated chains. For the cohort, immune exposure information was limited to CMV serostatus. While some public TCRs were present in many individuals, most TCR sequences turned up only very rarely across donors. The cohort was sequenced for TCR beta chains only, and without alpha or paired-chain data the features that could be detected were limited. The authors suggested that the approach could potentially be generalized to other disease states and immunological phenotypes. The classifier was reported to diagnose cytomegalovirus status with high specificity and sensitivity in both the original and validation cohorts. A further reported finding was that TCR beta sequences accurately predicted the HLA-A and HLA-B alleles for most subjects in the first cohort. In the study, 150 to 200 TCR beta chains were listed as associated with cytomegalovirus. Because some donors lacked HLA typing at each locus, the association tests relied only on the typed subset. According to a later analysis, TCR association rates differed among HLA loci, with DRB1 alleles showing the most associated TCRs and HLA-C alleles showing the fewest. Correlated functional status among segregating V segments might be attributable to linkage disequilibrium, but an unknown experimental factor could not be ruled out. In vitro tests confirmed that a few of the cytomegalovirus-associated TCR beta chains recognize cytomegalovirus antigens. A later analysis associated about 17,000 TCR beta sequences with specific HLA alleles at a false discovery rate of 0.05. The 87-base-pair reads could not distinguish some IMGT-functional V segments, including TRBV6-2 and TRBV6-3, so those segments were excluded. Roughly uniform sequencing depth across donors was assumed in presence/absence analyses, although this assumption may not hold. In a later analysis, most CMV-associated TCR beta chains were found to appear HLA-restricted, with HLA associations seemingly driven largely by CMV exposure. A cluster of highly shared sequence variants was judged likely to be a technical artifact of the sequencing pipeline.

The cohort consisted of 650 to 700 healthy bone marrow donors. At the time of sampling, every cohort member was nominally healthy, though immune exposures that went unrecorded were likely present. The donor was CMV seropositive and belonged to the group of 250 to 300 seropositive cohort members. Every donor gave a peripheral blood sample, and the peripheral blood mononuclear cells from that sample were used for TCR beta sequencing. The Qiagen DNeasy Blood Extraction Kit was used to extract genomic DNA from the blood cell samples. The protocol used for the library was the immunoSEQ multiplex PCR assay. For the multiplex PCR, a mixture combining 60 forward primers for TCR Vbeta segments and 13 reverse primers for TCR Jbeta segments was used. The CDR3 region of rearranged TCR beta genes was amplified from genomic DNA with a multiplex PCR assay. The Illumina HiSeq System was used to sequence the amplified TCR beta libraries as 87-base-pair reads. The original pipeline was this. In a later analysis, tens of millions of unique TCR beta chains were counted across the approximately 640 repertoires, and approximately 9.9 million of these chains were shared by at least two donors. Raw reads were error-corrected and collapsed into unique sequences by a nearest-neighbor algorithm in which closely related sequences were merged to remove PCR and sequencing errors. To assign V, D and J gene segments, CDR3 sequences were aligned to IMGT reference sequences. Each retained sequence needed at least a six-nucleotide match to both a V gene segment and a J gene segment. A rearrangement counted as productive if the CDR3 had no stop codons and remained in frame with V and J, and every other rearrangement counted as non-productive. Following IMGT convention, CDR3 was defined as the stretch from the second conserved V-encoded cysteine to the conserved J-encoded phenylalanine. The earlier analysis of 587 of the donors excluded any sequence lacking an unambiguous match to a single V gene segment. In an earlier analysis of about 590 of the donors, a V segment was called functional when productive rearrangements were above 56.7%, and segregating when the standard deviation between donors exceeded 5%. A statistical classification framework was developed to diagnose cytomegalovirus status using the catalog of TCR beta chain sequences. A later analysis assigned V and J genes by comparing TCR nucleotide sequences with IMGT/GENE-DB human TR gene sequences. A later analysis assigned CDR3 sequences and most-parsimonious VDJ recombination scenarios with the TCRdist pipeline. In a later analysis, each TCR beta chain was defined by its CDR3 amino acid sequence together with its V-gene family, and reads lacking a unique V-gene family were excluded. In a later analysis, 450 to 600 highly shared, low-generation-probability nucleotide sequences were removed to address suspected cross-contamination and a sequencing artifact. For each public chain, a later analysis derived a clonal expansion index from normalized ranks of inferred template counts within each repertoire. A later analysis computed generation probabilities with a VDJ recombination model fitted to out-of-frame rearrangements, and checked the results against IGoR. Hypergeometric tests were used in a later analysis to score TCR-TCR, TCR-HLA and TCR-CMV co-occurrence, with a repertoire-size bias correction applied to the TCR pairs. To estimate false discovery rates, a later analysis permuted the HLA or CMV assignments 20 times. In a later analysis, co-occurring TCRs were grouped using DBSCAN, and TCRdist sequence similarity was added for clustering within HLA-allele-positive subsets. Repertoires with fewer than 30,000 or more than 120,000 public chains were left out of co-occurrence clustering, as were about 5 repertoires with anomalous nucleotide sharing. Not all clones reach the TCRdb copy of this immuneACCESS table, which keeps in-frame sequences only. Checked studies attribute under half of the gap to unresolved V genes and leave the rest unexplained. V and J calls and clone size are copied from that table; D and trimming were computed from the DNA. The sample table holds about 150,000 clones, of which around 84% were seen once. The top ten constitute 6.4% of the sample.

This receptor was taken from a man in his forties or fifties in good health and CMV-seropositive. The sequenced sample consisted of PBMCs. The chain is made from TRBV6-6 and TRBJ1-3, and perhaps TRBD1 as D gene, on 6 matching bases. The DNA reads as follows: TGTGCCAGCAGTGTTTGGGACACTAGCTCTGGAAACACCATATATTTT. This gives the protein CASSVWDTSSGNTIYF.